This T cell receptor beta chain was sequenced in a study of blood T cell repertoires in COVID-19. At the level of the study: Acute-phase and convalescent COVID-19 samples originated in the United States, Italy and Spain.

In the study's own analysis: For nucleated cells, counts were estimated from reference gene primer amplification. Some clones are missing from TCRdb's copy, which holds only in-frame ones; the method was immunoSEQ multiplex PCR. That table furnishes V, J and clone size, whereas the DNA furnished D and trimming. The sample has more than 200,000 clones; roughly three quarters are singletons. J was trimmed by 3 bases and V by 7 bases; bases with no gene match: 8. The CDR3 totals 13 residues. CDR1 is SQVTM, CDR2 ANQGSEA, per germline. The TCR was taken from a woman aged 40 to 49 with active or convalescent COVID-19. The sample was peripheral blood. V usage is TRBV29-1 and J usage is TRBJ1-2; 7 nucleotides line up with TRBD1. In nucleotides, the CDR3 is TGCAGCGGTGGACAGGTGGGGGACTATGGCTACACCTTC. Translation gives CSGGQVGDYGYTF.